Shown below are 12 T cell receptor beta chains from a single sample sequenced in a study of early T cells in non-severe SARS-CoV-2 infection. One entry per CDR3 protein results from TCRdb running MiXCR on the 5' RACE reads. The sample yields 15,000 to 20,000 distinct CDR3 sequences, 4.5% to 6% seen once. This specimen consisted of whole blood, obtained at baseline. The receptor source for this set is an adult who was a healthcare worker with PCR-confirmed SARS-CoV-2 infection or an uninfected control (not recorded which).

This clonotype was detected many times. The CDR3 bases are TGCAGTGCTAGCGGGGGGATAGTTTCCTACGAGCAGTACTTC. Amino acids: CSASGGIVSYEQYF. The chain employs TRBV20-1 and TRBJ2-7, with 7 bases aligning to TRBD2. Germline CDR1 and CDR2: DFQATT and SNEGSKA (reference sequence). The CDR3 sequence is 14 residues long. V lost 3 bases to trimming and J lost 1 base; unmatched junction nucleotides: 6.

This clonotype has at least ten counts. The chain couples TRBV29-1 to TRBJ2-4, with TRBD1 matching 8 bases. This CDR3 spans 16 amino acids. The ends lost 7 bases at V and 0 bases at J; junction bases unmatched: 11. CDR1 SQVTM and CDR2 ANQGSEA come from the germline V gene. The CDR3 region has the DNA TGCAGCGCCCGGGACAGGTCCCACCTAGCCAAAAACATTCAGTACTTC. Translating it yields CSARDRSHLAKNIQYF.

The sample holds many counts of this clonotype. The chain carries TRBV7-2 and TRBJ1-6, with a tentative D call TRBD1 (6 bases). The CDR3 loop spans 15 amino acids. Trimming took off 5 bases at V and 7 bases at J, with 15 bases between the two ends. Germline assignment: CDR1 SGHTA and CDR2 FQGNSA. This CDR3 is CASSAPGRGNSPLHF. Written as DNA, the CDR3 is TGTGCCAGCAGCGCGCCGGGCAGGGGCAATTCACCCCTCCACTTT.

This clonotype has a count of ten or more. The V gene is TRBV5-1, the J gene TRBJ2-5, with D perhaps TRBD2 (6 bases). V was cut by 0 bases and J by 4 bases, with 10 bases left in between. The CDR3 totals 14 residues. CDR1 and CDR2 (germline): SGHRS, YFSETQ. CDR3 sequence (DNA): TGCGCCAGCAGCTTGGAGGGAGGACGAGAGACCCAGTACTTC. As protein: CASSLEGGRETQYF.

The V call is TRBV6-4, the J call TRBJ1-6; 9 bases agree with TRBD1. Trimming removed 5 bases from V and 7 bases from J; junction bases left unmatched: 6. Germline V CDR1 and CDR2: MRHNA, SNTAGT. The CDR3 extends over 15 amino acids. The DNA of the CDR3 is TGTGCCAGCAGTTCGGAAGGACAGGGGAATTCACCCCTCCACTTT. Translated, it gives CASSSEGQGNSPLHF.

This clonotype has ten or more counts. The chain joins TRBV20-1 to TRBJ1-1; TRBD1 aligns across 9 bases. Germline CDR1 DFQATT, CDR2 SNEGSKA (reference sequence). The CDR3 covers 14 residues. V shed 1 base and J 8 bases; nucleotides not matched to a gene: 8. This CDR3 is CSARVDRGDIEAFF. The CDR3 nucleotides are TGCAGTGCTAGAGTCGACAGGGGGGACATCGAAGCTTTCTTT.

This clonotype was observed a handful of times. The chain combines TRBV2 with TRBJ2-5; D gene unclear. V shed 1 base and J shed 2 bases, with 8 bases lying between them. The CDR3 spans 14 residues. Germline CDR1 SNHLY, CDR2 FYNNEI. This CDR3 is CASSEDRAQETQYF. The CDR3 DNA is TGTGCCAGCAGTGAAGATCGAGCTCAAGAGACCCAGTACTTC.

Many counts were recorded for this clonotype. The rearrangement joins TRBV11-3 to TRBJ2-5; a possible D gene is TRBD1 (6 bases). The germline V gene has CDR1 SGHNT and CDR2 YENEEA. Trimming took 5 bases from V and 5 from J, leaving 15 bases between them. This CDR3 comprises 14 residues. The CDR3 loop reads CASSLGGTVETQYF. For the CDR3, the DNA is TGTGCCAGCAGCCTAGGGGGTACGGTTGAGACCCAGTACTTC.

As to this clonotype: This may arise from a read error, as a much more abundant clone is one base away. As DNA, the CDR3 is TGTGCCAGCAGCTCAATAACTAGCGGGGGCGGAGCAGAGACCCAGTACTTC. The encoded protein is CASSSITSGGGAETQYF. The rearrangement links TRBV7-9 to TRBJ2-5, with 11 bases lining up with TRBD2. The CDR3 has 17 amino acids. J lost 4 bases, V lost 4 bases, and 11 bases had no gene match. Germline CDR1 reads SEHNR; CDR2 reads FQNEAQ (reference sequence).

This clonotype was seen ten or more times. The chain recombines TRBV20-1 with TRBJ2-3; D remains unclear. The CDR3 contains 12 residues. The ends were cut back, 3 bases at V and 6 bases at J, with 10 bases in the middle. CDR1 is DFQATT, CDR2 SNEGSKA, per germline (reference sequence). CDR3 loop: CSARPSTDTQYF. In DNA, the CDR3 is TGCAGTGCTAGGCCCTCCACGGATACGCAGTATTTT.

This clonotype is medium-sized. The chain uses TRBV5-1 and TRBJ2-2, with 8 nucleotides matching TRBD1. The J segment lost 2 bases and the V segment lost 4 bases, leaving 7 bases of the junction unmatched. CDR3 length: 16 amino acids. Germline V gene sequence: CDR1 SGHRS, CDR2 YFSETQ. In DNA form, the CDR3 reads TGCGCCAGCAGCATAGGACAGGGAGCTAACACCGGGGAGCTGTTTTTT. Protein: CASSIGQGANTGELFF. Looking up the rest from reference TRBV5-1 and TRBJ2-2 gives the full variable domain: KAGVTQTPRYLIKTRGQQVTLSCSPISGHRSVSWYQQTPGQGLQFLFEYFSETQRNKGNFPGRFSGRQFSNSRSEMNVSTLELGDSALYLCASSIGQGANTGELFFGEGSRLTVL.

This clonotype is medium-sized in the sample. CDR3 region: CASSQEGRTRQYF. DNA for the CDR3: TGTGCCAGCAGCCAAGAGGGACGCACAAGGCAGTACTTC. This rearrangement joins TRBV14 to TRBJ2-7; D may correspond to TRBD1 or TRBD2 (5 bases each). This CDR3 is built from 13 residues. Germline CDR1 is SGHDN and CDR2 is FVKESK. Between the trimmed V and J ends, which lost 0 bases and 9 bases, there was a span of 12 bases.